Described below is a single TCR beta chain sequence and its context. TCRdb passed the 5' RACE reads through MiXCR, listing each CDR3 protein once. The data contain around 450,000 distinct CDR3 sequences, 20% of them singletons. This specimen comes from a study of T-cell memory formation after mild COVID-19. Trimming shortened V by 0 bases and J by 2 bases, and 8 bases separated the two germline ends. Germline assignment: CDR1 GTSNPN and CDR2 SVGIG (reference sequence). The CDR3 loop spans 13 amino acids. The sequenced material came from PBMCs or a T cell subset sorted from them (not recorded which). V and J are TRBV30 and TRBJ2-7; D is possibly TRBD1 (5 bases). This TCR derives from an adult woman who had mild COVID-19 (a few samples of this study predate the infection). Cell type and time point are not known. CDR3 sequence reads: CAWSVGDPYEQYF. In DNA, the CDR3 is TGTGCCTGGAGTGTAGGGGATCCCTACGAGCAGTACTTC. Together with reference TRBV30 and TRBJ2-7, the CDR3 gives the full variable domain: SQTIHQWPATLVQPVGSPLSLECTVEGTSNPNLYWYRQAAGRGLQLLFYSVGIGQISSEVPQNLSASRPQDRQFILSSKKLLLSDSGFYLCAWSVGDPYEQYFGPGTRLTVT.